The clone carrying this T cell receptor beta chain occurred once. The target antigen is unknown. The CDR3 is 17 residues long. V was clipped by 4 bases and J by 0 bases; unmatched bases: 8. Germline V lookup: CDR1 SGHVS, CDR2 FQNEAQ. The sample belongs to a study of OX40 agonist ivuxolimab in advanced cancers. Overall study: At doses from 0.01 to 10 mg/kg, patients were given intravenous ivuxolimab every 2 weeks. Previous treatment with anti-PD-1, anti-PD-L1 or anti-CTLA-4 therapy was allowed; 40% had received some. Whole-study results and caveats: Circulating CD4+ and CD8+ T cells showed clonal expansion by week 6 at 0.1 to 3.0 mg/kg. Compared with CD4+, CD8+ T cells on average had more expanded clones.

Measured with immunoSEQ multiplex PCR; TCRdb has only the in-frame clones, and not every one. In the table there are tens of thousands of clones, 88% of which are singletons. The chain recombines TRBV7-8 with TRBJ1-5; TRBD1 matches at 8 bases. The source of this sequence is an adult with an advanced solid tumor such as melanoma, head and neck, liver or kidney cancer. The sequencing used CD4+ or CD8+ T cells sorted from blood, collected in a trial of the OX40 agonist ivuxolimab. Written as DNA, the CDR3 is TGTGCCAGCAGCTCCAGATCGGGACAGGTTAGCAATCAGCCCCAGCATTTT. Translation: CASSSRSGQVSNQPQHF.